Listed here is a single TCR beta chain. The data derive from a study of blood T cell repertoires in COVID-19. Study processing details: Scientists estimated how many nucleated cells there were by amplifying reference gene primers. Method: immunoSEQ multiplex PCR; TCRdb's copy keeps in-frame clones and lacks some. From that table come the V and J calls and clone size; the DNA was used to work out D and trimming. The sample comprises about 180,000 clones, 75% to 85% of which are singletons, and approximately 14% rests with the top ten. Germline-derived CDR1 and CDR2 are LNHDA and SQIVND (reference sequence). CDR3 length: 17 amino acids. Trimming pared 5 bases from V and 0 bases from J, leaving 16 bases between.

This receptor was taken from a man in his fifties or sixties who had recovered from COVID-19. The chain couples TRBV19 to TRBJ2-2; D is perhaps TRBD2 (7 bases). The sequenced sample consisted of PBMCs or T cells enriched from blood (not recorded which). The CDR3 nucleotides read TGTGCCAGTAGTCCTCTTCCGGGGGGCCCGAACACCGGGGAGCTGTTTTTT. Its protein product is CASSPLPGGPNTGELFF.